The subject of this entry is one T cell receptor (beta chain). Its antigen is as yet unknown. The data were obtained in a study of glioma-infiltrating T cells after dendritic cell vaccination. Study-wide findings and caveats: Higher pretreatment TIL content predicted longer progression-free time and survival.

The germline CDR1 and CDR2 sequences are SGHRS and YFSETQ. This CDR3 contains 15 residues. Losses at the gene ends were 1 base for V and 3 bases for J; bases not matched to a gene: 4. Indicated time point: after dendritic cell vaccination, including at tumor progression/relapse. Data came from immunoSEQ multiplex PCR; TCRdb stores just in-frame clones and leaves some out. This table holds 55,000 to 75,000 clones, approximately 80% found once. This sample comprised blood, obtained after dendritic cell vaccination. The chain is built from TRBV5-1 and TRBJ2-7; 10 nucleotides match TRBD1. The sequence was obtained from a human donor with glioblastoma. This chain's CDR3 is CASSLLWTGGYEQYF. The CDR3 DNA is TGCGCCAGCAGCTTGTTATGGACAGGGGGCTACGAGCAGTACTTC.